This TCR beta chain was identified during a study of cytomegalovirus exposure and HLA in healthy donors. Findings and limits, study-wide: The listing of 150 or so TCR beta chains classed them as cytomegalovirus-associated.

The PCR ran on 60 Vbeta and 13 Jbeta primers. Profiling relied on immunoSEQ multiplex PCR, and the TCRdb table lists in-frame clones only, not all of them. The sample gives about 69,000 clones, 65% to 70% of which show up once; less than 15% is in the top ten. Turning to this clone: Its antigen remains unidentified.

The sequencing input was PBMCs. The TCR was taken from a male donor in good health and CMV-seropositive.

CDR3 coding DNA: TGTGCCAGCAGCTTAGTGTTCCGGGACTATGGCTACACCTTC. It codes for CASSLVFRDYGYTF. The V call is TRBV7-2, the J call TRBJ1-2; D call uncertain. This CDR3 contains 14 residues. The germline CDR1 and CDR2 sequences are SGHTA and FQGNSA. Trimming stripped 1 base from V and 3 bases from J, with 9 bases between.